This passage covers 22 T cell receptor beta chains from one sample sequenced in a study of blood T cells in healthy people across ages. Then a second PCR, running about 6 to 12 cycles, was carried out with a sample-barcoded 5' primer and a J-beta primer mix. TCRdb itself ran the 5' RACE reads through MiXCR, one entry per CDR3 protein. The repertoire holds 600,000 to 900,000 distinct CDR3 sequences, around 24% seen once, with around 3% in the top ten. A further study also used this sample, focusing on T cells of mothers and their children.

The specimen was blood. These receptors were taken from a boy aged 5 to 17 in good health.

This clonotype was detected only a few times. The CDR3 DNA reads as TGCAGTGCTATAGACAGGGGCGACTATGGCTACACCTTC. It is translated as CSAIDRGDYGYTF. The rearrangement joins TRBV20-1 to TRBJ1-2; 8 nucleotides line up with TRBD1. The CDR3 is 13 amino acids. Germline trimming cut 4 bases from V and 3 bases from J; bases unmatched to any gene: 4. Germline V gives CDR1 DFQATT, CDR2 SNEGSKA (reference sequence).

The rearrangement links TRBV18 to TRBJ1-1; D unclear. Trimming removed 6 bases at V and 3 bases at J, with 8 bases between. CDR3 length equals 12 residues. The germline gives CDR1 KGHSH, CDR2 LQKENI. CDR3 in DNA: TGTGCCAGCTCCGACTCTCACACTGAAGCTTTCTTT. Its translation is CASSDSHTEAFF.

This clonotype was detected only a few times. The chain links TRBV30 to TRBJ2-1; D uncertain. CDR1 GTSNPN and CDR2 SVGIG come from the germline V gene (reference sequence). The CDR3 runs to 12 residues. V lost 2 bases to trimming and J lost 10 bases, with 12 bases between them. The CDR3 loop is CAWSSPPPEQFF. CDR3 DNA: TGTGCCTGGAGTTCGCCCCCTCCGGAGCAGTTCTTC.

The chain employs TRBV20-1 and TRBJ1-1; 9 nucleotides match TRBD1. V shed 5 bases and J 0 bases; nucleotides not matched to a gene: 1. The CDR3 is made up of 13 amino acids. Germline V gene data show CDR1 as DFQATT and CDR2 as SNEGSKA (reference sequence). DNA for the CDR3: TGCAGTGCTGGGGACAGGGTGAACACTGAAGCTTTCTTT. This codes for CSAGDRVNTEAFF.

The chain recombines TRBV12-3 or TRBV12-4 with TRBJ2-7; the D gene could be TRBD1 or TRBD2 (6 bases each). The CDR3 extends over 13 amino acids. V lost 5 bases and J lost 6, with 14 bases in between. The CDR3 DNA is TGTGCCAGCAGTCCCGCCCGGGGGCTCGAGCAGTACTTC. The encoded protein is CASSPARGLEQYF.

This clonotype has ten or more counts. J is TRBJ2-3 and V is TRBV12-3 or TRBV12-4; tentatively, D is TRBD1 (5 bases). This CDR3 spans 12 amino acids. V gave up 2 bases and J gave up 5 bases, with 5 bases separating them. CDR3: CASSLRGDTQYF. The CDR3, as DNA: TGTGCCAGCAGTTTAAGGGGAGATACGCAGTATTTT.

This clonotype was seen more than once but under ten times. This rearrangement joins TRBV5-1 to TRBJ2-5; D gene unclear. TRBJ2-1 matches the DNA end more closely, so the J call is doubtful. The length of the CDR3 is 14 residues. Germline V gene sequence: CDR1 SGHRS, CDR2 YFSETQ. The CDR3 DNA reads TGCGCCAGCAGCTCCCCCTTCGGCCCTGGTGAGCAGTTCTTC. Its protein product is CASSSPFGPGEQFF.

This rearrangement joins TRBV19 to TRBJ1-3, with D maybe TRBD1 (6 bases). Germline V gene data show CDR1 as LNHDA and CDR2 as SQIVND (reference sequence). V was shortened by 7 bases and J by 0 bases, with 22 bases between the two germline ends. The CDR3 runs to 18 residues. The CDR3: CASTGTKVDQSSGNTIYF. CDR3 nucleotides: TGTGCCAGTACCGGGACAAAAGTCGACCAGAGCTCTGGAAACACCATATATTTT.

This clonotype was observed a few times. The chain has TRBV6-1 and TRBJ2-5, with D possibly being TRBD1 or TRBD2 (6 bases each). V dropped 9 bases and J dropped 5 bases, with 13 bases sitting between them. The CDR3 is 12 amino acids. Germline CDR1 reads MNHNS; CDR2 reads SASEGT. In nucleotides, the CDR3 is TGTGCCAGTCTTGGGGGGCCGGAGACCCAGTACTTC. Protein product: CASLGGPETQYF.

This clonotype has a handful of counts. Relative to the germline gene, one junction end is altered; a read error may explain this. The chain couples TRBV6-1 to TRBJ2-7, with D possibly matching TRBD1 (6 bases). The CDR3 contains 14 residues. Germline CDR1 MNHNS, CDR2 SASEGT. The CDR3 sequence is CASSEAGTLDEQYF. CDR3 DNA: TGCGCCAGCAGTGAAGCCGGGACATTGGACGAGCAGTACTTC.

The J gene is TRBJ2-1, the V gene TRBV6-5; D uncertain. In germline, CDR1 is MNHEY, CDR2 SVGAGI. Trimming shortened V by 4 bases and J by 5 bases, and 15 bases separated the two germline ends. CDR3 length: 15 amino acids. In DNA form, the CDR3 reads TGTGCCAGCAGTTTATATGAGAGTTCGGACAATGAGCAGTTCTTC. This encodes CASSLYESSDNEQFF.

The table lists this clonotype with a few counts. This sequence joins TRBV25-1 and TRBJ1-2; no clear D gene. Germline V gene lookup returns CDR1 MGHDK and CDR2 SYGVNS. The CDR3 is made up of 16 amino acids. With 4 bases removed from V and 4 bases from J, the gap between germline ends came to 19 bases. The CDR3: CASSANRAPNLYGYTF. CDR3 coding DNA: TGTGCCAGCAGTGCGAATCGGGCCCCTAATCTCTATGGCTACACCTTC.

Only a few counts were recorded for this clonotype. The chain couples TRBV4-2 to TRBJ1-2, with 9 bases aligning to TRBD1. Losses at the gene ends were 4 bases for V and 0 bases for J; bases not matched to a gene: 3. The CDR3 sequence is 15 residues long. Per the germline V gene, CDR1 is LGHNA and CDR2 is YNFKEQ. The CDR3 here is CASSRDRDSNYGYTF. CDR3 bases: TGTGCCAGCAGCCGGGACAGGGATTCTAACTATGGCTACACCTTC.

The chain has TRBV28 and TRBJ1-1, with 8 bases identical to TRBD1. V shed 2 bases and J 2 bases; nucleotides not matched to a gene: 7. CDR1 MDHEN and CDR2 SYDVKM come from the germline V gene. The CDR3 covers 16 residues. CDR3 nucleotide sequence: TGTGCCAGCAGTTTAAGGGGAGGACAGGGAAACACTGAAGCTTTCTTT. Translating gives CASSLRGGQGNTEAFF.

The CDR3 loop is CASSVGTGGSGDTQYF. As DNA, the CDR3 is TGTGCCAGCAGCGTAGGAACGGGGGGATCTGGAGATACGCAGTATTTT. The chain recombines TRBV9 with TRBJ2-3; 7 bases are a match to TRBD2. Germline CDR1 SGDLS, CDR2 YYNGEE. V shed 0 bases and J 5 bases; nucleotides not matched to a gene: 9. This CDR3 contains 16 residues.

The gene calls are TRBV7-7 and TRBJ2-1, with 10 bases lining up with TRBD2. This CDR3 comprises 16 residues. Germline lookup yields CDR1 SSHAT and CDR2 FNYEAQ (reference sequence). The V gene end was trimmed by 5 bases and the J gene end by 2 bases; junction bases not matched to a gene: 6. The CDR3 coding sequence is TGTGCCAGCAGCCCCGGGACTAGCGCTACCTACAATGAGCAGTTCTTC. Protein: CASSPGTSATYNEQFF. The full variable domain, in which reference TRBV7-7 and TRBJ2-1 provide the parts outside the CDR3, is GAGVSQSPRYKVTKRGQDVTLRCDPISSHATLYWYQQALGQGPEFLTYFNYEAQPDKSGLPSDRFSAERPEGSISTLTIQRTEQRDSAMYRCASSPGTSATYNEQFFGPGTRLTVL.

A few counts support this clonotype. The V call is TRBV28, the J call TRBJ1-1; D is ambiguous. The CDR3 length is 14 residues. With 0 bases removed from V and 1 base from J, the gap between germline ends came to 6 bases. Germline lookup yields CDR1 MDHEN and CDR2 SYDVKM. CDR3 DNA sequence: TGTGCCAGCAGTTTATGGGTCAGGAACACTGAAGCTTTCTTT. Its translation is CASSLWVRNTEAFF.

The genes are TRBV28 and TRBJ2-1; D perhaps matches TRBD2 (6 bases). The CDR3 loop spans 14 amino acids. Trimming shortened V by 5 bases and J by 7 bases, and 15 bases separated the two germline ends. Germline-derived CDR1 and CDR2 are MDHEN and SYDVKM. CDR3 sequence reads: CASSIVGLMNEQFF. The CDR3, as DNA: TGTGCCAGCAGTATCGTGGGACTTATGAATGAGCAGTTCTTC.

There are a few counts of this clonotype. The chain couples TRBV10-3 to TRBJ1-1; D ambiguous. The CDR3 has 14 residues. Germline V CDR1 and CDR2: ENHRY, SYGVKD. Trimming shortened V by 7 bases and J by 2 bases, and 14 bases separated the two germline ends. CDR3 in amino acids: CAITVRQENTEAFF. Written as DNA, the CDR3 is TGTGCCATCACTGTAAGGCAGGAAAACACTGAAGCTTTCTTT.

The chain employs TRBV28 and TRBJ2-6; 7 bases agree with TRBD1. The J segment lost 2 bases and the V segment lost 5 bases, leaving 3 bases of the junction unmatched. Per germline, CDR1 MDHEN and CDR2 SYDVKM. This CDR3 region has 15 residues. The CDR3 region has the DNA TGTGCCAGCAGTATCACAGGGGCTGGGGCCAACGTCCTGACTTTC. As protein: CASSITGAGANVLTF.

This clonotype was seen a few times. The V gene is TRBV7-3, the J gene TRBJ2-4; 10 positions match TRBD1. The CDR3 extends over 13 amino acids. CDR1 SGHTA and CDR2 FQGTGA come from the germline V gene. Trimming removed 4 bases from V and 8 bases from J; junction bases left unmatched: 2. The CDR3 region has the DNA TGTGCCAGCAGCTCCGGACAGGGGGACATTCAGTACTTC. Translated: CASSSGQGDIQYF.

Only a few counts were recorded for this clonotype. The CDR3 DNA sequence: TGTGCCAGCAGTTTTGGGCCTGGACCCCTAGGAGAGACCCAGTACTTC. Translation gives CASSFGPGPLGETQYF. V gene TRBV27 combines with J gene TRBJ2-5, with no clear D. Germline CDR1 reads MNHEY; CDR2 reads SMNVEV (reference sequence). The CDR3 runs to 16 residues. The V and J ends lost 3 bases and 4 bases respectively, with 18 bases between them.